The source of this T cell receptor (beta chain) is a study of siplizumab effects on memory and regulatory T cells. V was shortened by 3 bases and J by 1 base, with 9 bases between the two germline ends. CDR3 length equals 13 residues. The germline V gene has CDR1 SQVTM and CDR2 ANQGSEA. Sequencing was performed with immunoSEQ multiplex PCR; in TCRdb, only in-frame clones are kept and a portion is missing. The sample includes tens of thousands of clones, 94% of them seen just once. This receptor was taken from a human donor in good health. Sample: non-Treg CD4+ T cells sorted from blood. The V and J genes are TRBV29-1 and TRBJ1-1; D ambiguous. The CDR3: CSVDREENTEAFF. In DNA, the CDR3 is TGCAGCGTTGATCGCGAGGAGAACACTGAAGCTTTCTTT.